Listed below are T cell receptor beta chains from one sample, sequenced in a study of tumor-infiltrating lymphocytes in primary liver carcinoma. One entry per CDR3 protein, called by TCRdb with MiXCR from the multiplex PCR reads. The sample includes around 56,000 distinct CDR3 sequences, 55% to 75% seen only once; the top ten take roughly three fifths. The specimen sequenced was liver tumor tissue from sampling region 2. These receptors all stem from a middle-aged man with primary liver carcinoma and hepatitis B virus infection. CDR3s include the opening cysteine and the closing phenylalanine or tryptophan. The D gene is left open where the match is weak. Rows give clone size only sometimes, using once, few, many, or a class for an expanded clone.

>.|TRBV10-3|TRBJ2-5|TRBD1
TGCGCCATCAGCCTCGACAGGGCCCAAGAGACCCAGTATTTC
CAISLDRAQETQYF
>.|TRBV6-6|TRBJ1-5|.
TGTGCCAGCATTGAGAGTAATAGCGATCAGCCCCAGCATTTT
CASIESNSDQPQHF
>.|TRBV5-5|TRBJ2-1|.
TGTGCCAGAAGTCCTGGACATGGTTCCTACAATAAGCAGTTCTTC
CARSPGHGSYNKQFF
>.|TRBV29-1|TRBJ2-5|.
TGCAGCGTTGAAATCGCGGCGGGTAGATCGGAGACCCGGTACTTC
CSVEIAAGRSETRYF
>.|TRBV6-2/TRBV6-3|TRBJ2-7|.
TGTGCCAGCAGTTACGAGGTACCCTACGGGCAGTGCTTC
CASSYEVPYGQCF
>.|TRBV4-1|TRBJ2-2|.
TGTGCCAGCAGCCAAGGGGCTACCGGGAGATTGGGGACCGGGGAGCTGTTTTTT
CASSQGATGRLGTGELFF
>medium-sized|TRBV28|TRBJ2-7|.
TGTGCCAGCAGTAGGGGACGGCAGGATTCCTACGAGCAGTACTTC
CASSRGRQDSYEQYF
>.|TRBV12-3/TRBV12-4|TRBJ1-2|.
TGTGCCAGCAGTTCCACAGAAACCTATGGCTACACATTC
CASSSTETYGYTF
>.|TRBV20-1|TRBJ2-7|TRBD2
TGCAGTGTCGAGGCGGGAGGCGATTACTACGAGCAGTACTTC
CSVEAGGDYYEQYF
>.|TRBV6-5|TRBJ2-7|.
TGTGCCAGCAATTCCCCCAGCAGGAGATCCCACGAGCAGTACTTC
CASNSPSRRSHEQYF
>once|TRBV11-2|TRBJ2-3|TRBD1
TGTGCCAGCAGCTTAGAGCCCAGGGGGCTCGGGATAGATACGCAGTATTTT
CASSLEPRGLGIDTQYF
>.|TRBV6-5|TRBJ2-7|.
TGTGCCAGCAGTTCTTCAGGGGGAGGGGACGAGCAGTACTTC
CASSSSGGGDEQYF
>few|TRBV5-6|TRBJ2-2|TRBD2
TGTGCCAGCAGCTTAGTAATCAGTGGCGGGAGCCATACGAACACCGGGGAGCTGTTTTTT
CASSLVISGGSHTNTGELFF
>.|TRBV5-6|TRBJ2-7|.
TGTGCCAGTAGCTTGGCAACCAGGTTTTGGCAGTACTTC
CASSLATRFWQYF
>.|TRBV5-4|TRBJ2-2|TRBD2
TGTGCCAGCAGTTTGGGACTAGCGGGAGGGACGAACACCGGGGAGCTGTTTTTT
CASSLGLAGGTNTGELFF
>.|TRBV11-2|TRBJ1-4|.
TGTACCAGCGACAAGAGTCCAGGAGGAACAAATGAAAAACTGTTTTTT
CTSDKSPGGTNEKLFF
>.|TRBV28|TRBJ2-4|.
TGTGCCAGCAGTTCGGGTCTGGGGGACATTCAGTACTTC
CASSSGLGDIQYF
>.|TRBV29-1|TRBJ2-3|.
TGCATCGTTGAAAGATGGGCTAGGGTCCAGGATACGCAGTATTTT
CIVERWARVQDTQYF
>once|TRBV11-3|TRBJ1-5|.
TGTGCCAGCAACTTAGATCTGGGGGTAGCTCAGCCCCAGCATTTT
CASNLDLGVAQPQHF
>.|TRBV10-3|TRBJ2-2|.
TGTGCCATCAGTGAGTTCGAAGCATGGCCAGACATCGGGGAGCTGTTTTTT
CAISEFEAWPDIGELFF
>.|TRBV11-2|TRBJ2-3|TRBD2
TGTGCCAGCAGTTTACCAGCGGGAGTCAGCACGGGTACGCAGTATTTT
CASSLPAGVSTGTQYF
>.|TRBV29-1|TRBJ2-2|.
TGCAGCGTTGAGACTAGCGCGGCGAACACAGGGGAGCTGTTCTTT
CSVETSAANTGELFF
>once|TRBV12-3/TRBV12-4|TRBJ2-5|.
TGTGCCAGCAGTTTAACACTAGAGGCGACGCAAGTGACCCAGTACTTC
CASSLTLEATQVTQYF
>.|TRBV20-1|TRBJ2-1|.
TGCAGAGCTGGATCTAGAGGGAGTCATTACAATCAGCAGTTCTTC
CRAGSRGSHYNQQFF
>.|TRBV9|TRBJ2-7|.
TGTGCCAGCAGCGTAGATTCCGGCGTCTACGAGCAGTACTTC
CASSVDSGVYEQYF
>.|TRBV4-3|TRBJ1-6|.
TGCGCCAGCATCCAAAATTTCGCTGATTCACCCCTCCACTTT
CASIQNFADSPLHF
>.|TRBV4-2|TRBJ1-2|.
TGTACCAGCAGGCAGGAAGTAATCGGGGTGGGCGGCTACACCTTC
CTSRQEVIGVGGYTF
>once|TRBV28|TRBJ2-7|TRBD2
TGTGCCAGCAGTTTTTTCAGAATAGCGGGAGGGCGAATCTCCTACGAGCAGTACTTC
CASSFFRIAGGRISYEQYF
>many|TRBV4-2|TRBJ2-4|TRBD2
TGTGCCAGCAGCCAAGGTGCGGGACTAGCGGAAAAAAACATTCAGTACTTC
CASSQGAGLAEKNIQYF
>many|TRBV4-3|TRBJ2-7|.
TGCGCCAGCAGCCAAGATCTGCCCTACGAGCAGTGCTTC
CASSQDLPYEQCF
>few|TRBV4-3|TRBJ1-6|.
TGCGCTAGCAGCTCCTGGGTCAGGGGAAGGAATTCACCCCTCCACTTT
CASSSWVRGRNSPLHF
>few|TRBV4-2|TRBJ2-7|.
TGTGCCGGCGGCCAAGTCGAACGAAGCTCCTTTGGCGAGCAGTACTTC
CAGGQVERSSFGEQYF
>.|TRBV4-1|TRBJ2-5|TRBD2
TGCGCGAGCAACCAAGATCCCAGCGGGGCCCAGCAAGAGACCCAGTACTTC
CASNQDPSGAQQETQYF
>.|TRBV5-1|TRBJ1-2|.
TGCACCAGCAGCGTTGATGGAGCAGCTAACTATGGCTACACCTTC
CTSSVDGAANYGYTF
>medium-sized|TRBV6-5|TRBJ1-4|.
TGTGCCAGCAGTTACTCCCGGGGGACTAATGAAAAACTGTTTTTT
CASSYSRGTNEKLFF
>.|TRBV6-6|TRBJ1-4|.
TGTACCAGCAGTTACTCCAGGGGATCTAATGAAAAACTGGTTTTT
CTSSYSRGSNEKLVF
>many|TRBV5-6|TRBJ1-4|.
TGTGCCAGCAGCTTGCGGCTATGGGAAGGAAAACTGTTTTTT
CASSLRLWEGKLFF
>.|TRBV7-9|TRBJ2-1|.
TGTGCCAGCAGCTTACCGCCACGGTTCGATGAGCAGTTCTTC
CASSLPPRFDEQFF
>.|TRBV6-5|TRBJ1-1|.
TGTGCCAGCAGTTACTCCCAGGCGGTCACTGAAGCTTTCTTT
CASSYSQAVTEAFF
>.|TRBV4-1|TRBJ1-5|.
TGCGACAGCAGCCAAGATACTGTCAATCAGCCCCAGCATTTT
CDSSQDTVNQPQHF
>.|TRBV29-1|TRBJ2-2|TRBD1
TGCAGCGTTAAAGGACAGGGGTCCTGGGAGCTGTTTTTT
CSVKGQGSWELFF
>many|TRBV6-2/TRBV6-3|TRBJ2-1|TRBD1
TGTGCCAGCAGTTACCGTTCCTACGACAGGGGATCACTCAATGAGCAGTTCTTC
CASSYRSYDRGSLNEQFF
>.|TRBV15|TRBJ2-7|TRBD1
TGTGCCACCAACGCAGGACAGGGGGACTACGAGCAGTACTTC
CATNAGQGDYEQYF
>few|TRBV7-9|TRBJ1-2|TRBD1
TGTGCCAGCAGCTTAGGCCCAGGGGGCGCCTATGGCTACACCTTC
CASSLGPGGAYGYTF
>.|TRBV6-5|TRBJ2-3|.
TGTTCCAGCTGTTACGTGGGGGCGGGAGATACGCAGTATTTT
CSSCYVGAGDTQYF
>.|TRBV14|TRBJ2-3|TRBD1
TGTGCCAGCAGCCAACGACAGGGGAGAGGGACAGATACGCAATGTTTT
CASSQRQGRGTDTQCF
>.|TRBV28|TRBJ1-5|TRBD1
TGTGCCAGCAGAGAAGACAGGGCCGCCCATAGCCTCACCTCCAAGTGGACCCAGCATTTT
CASREDRAAHSLTSKWTQHF
>once|TRBV6-5|TRBJ1-6|.
TGTGCCAGCAGGGCTTGGTATAATTCACCCCTCCACTTT
CASRAWYNSPLHF
>.|TRBV11-2|TRBJ1-4|.
TGTGCCAGCAGCTTTGGGGACCCCGATGAAAAACTGTTTTTT
CASSFGDPDEKLFF
>.|TRBV29-1|TRBJ1-1|.
TGCAGCGTTGGATCCGAGTTGGGTATGAACACTGAAGCCTTCTTT
CSVGSELGMNTEAFF
>.|TRBV28|TRBJ2-7|.
TGTGCCAGCAGTTTCCGATACGAGCAGTACTTC
CASSFRYEQYF
>medium-sized|TRBV6-6|TRBJ1-1|TRBD1
TGTGCCAGCAGCACAGGGGGGACTACTGAAGCTTTCTTT
CASSTGGTTEAFF
>.|TRBV29-1|TRBJ1-1|.
TGCAGCGTTGAAGGGGGAACAGCAGGAAGTGAAGCTTTCTTT
CSVEGGTAGSEAFF
>.|TRBV6-5|TRBJ2-3|.
TGTGCCAACGGGCCCCCCACGGATTTT
CANGPPTDF